Following are 29 T cell receptor beta chains from one sample sequenced in a study of tumor-infiltrating lymphocytes in primary liver carcinoma. A constant-region primer served to make TCR beta cDNA from about 500 ng total RNA. Libraries for TCR beta were built through three nested multiplex PCR rounds, which together made up a slightly modified ARM-PCR procedure. Use of TRBV1-TRBV30 forward primers with a C-beta reverse primer characterized the first two PCR rounds, which lasted around 10 cycles each. MiXCR was run by TCRdb on the multiplex PCR reads, yielding one entry per CDR3 protein. This table holds about 350,000 distinct CDR3 sequences, roughly two thirds found once. Unsorted whole blood served as the source of blood RNA, and germline DNA was extracted as well. Sequencing was performed on peripheral blood. The receptor source for this set is a man aged 35-49 years with primary liver carcinoma and hepatitis B virus infection.

The chain uses TRBV19 and TRBJ1-5; D remains unclear. CDR3 size: 12 residues. CDR1 and CDR2 (germline): LNHDA, SQIVND (reference sequence). Trimming left V 3 bases short and J 5 bases short, with 5 bases between. CDR3 DNA sequence: TGTGCCAGTAGTATGGTGGATCAGCCCCAGCATTTT. It codes for CASSMVDQPQHF.

About this clonotype itself: A much larger clone lies a single base off, so this may be a read error. The chain links TRBV4-2 to TRBJ1-1; no firm D call. Germline CDR1 and CDR2: LGHNA and YNFKEQ. The CDR3 contains 17 residues. The V gene lost 2 bases and the J gene lost 5 bases, with 21 bases spanning the gap. The CDR3 loop reads CASSQRFGGPDLTEAFF. In nucleotides, the CDR3 is TGTGCCAGCAGCCAAAGATTTGGCGGACCCGACCTGACTGAAGCTTTCTTT.

The chain uses TRBV6-5 and TRBJ2-7; 9 bases match TRBD1. This CDR3 comprises 13 residues. The junction had 5 bases not matched to a gene; V was cut back by 8 bases and J by 3 bases. Germline CDR1 MNHEY, CDR2 SVGAGI. The CDR3 sequence is CASPYRGHYEQYF. The CDR3 DNA reads TGTGCCAGCCCTTACAGGGGGCACTACGAGCAGTACTTC.

This clonotype has ten or more counts. This chain links TRBV12-3 or TRBV12-4 with TRBJ2-3; tentative D call: TRBD1 (5 bases). Trimming took 7 bases from V and 6 from J, leaving 14 bases between them. The length of the CDR3 is 13 residues. Here the CDR3 DNA reads TGTGCCAGCACCCCCAGGGCCGGGGATACGCAGTATTTT. Its protein product is CASTPRAGDTQYF.

This clonotype was observed once. The junction departs from the called germline gene at one end, perhaps through a read error. The chain recombines TRBV10-3 with TRBJ2-3, with D hard to call. Germline CDR1 is ENHRY and CDR2 is SYGVKD. The CDR3 has 17 residues. CDR3 region: CATSDRPPGESTDTQYF. DNA for the CDR3: TGTGCCACCAGTGACCGGCCCCCTGGCGAGAGCACAGATACGCAGTATTTT.

This clonotype was seen a few times. The chain's CDR3 is CATRPLSSYEQYF. The CDR3 region has the DNA TGTGCCACCCGACCCCTCTCCTCCTACGAGCAGTACTTC. The chain recombines TRBV28 with TRBJ2-7; no clear D gene. Trimming pared 10 bases from V and 0 bases from J, leaving 13 bases between. Looked up from germline, CDR1 is MDHEN and CDR2 is SYDVKM. This CDR3 comprises 13 residues.

J is TRBJ2-3 and V is TRBV11-2, with D possibly matching TRBD1 (5 bases). Germline assignment: CDR1 SGHAT and CDR2 FQNNGV. CDR3 size: 17 residues. Trimming pared 5 bases from V and 0 bases from J, leaving 18 bases between. The CDR3 sequence is CASSHQGRALSTDTQYF. The CDR3 bases are TGTGCCAGCAGCCACCAGGGCAGGGCGCTCAGCACAGATACGCAGTATTTT.

J is TRBJ2-4 and V is TRBV5-6, with D possibly matching TRBD2 (7 bases). This CDR3 spans 17 amino acids. V was trimmed by 1 base and J by 2 bases, leaving 16 bases between them. CDR1 is SGHDT and CDR2 is YYEEEE in the germline V gene. In DNA form, the CDR3 reads TGTGCCAGCAGCTTGTACGGGGGAGGGGGTACCAAAAACATTCAGTACTTC. Translating gives CASSLYGGGGTKNIQYF.

With respect to this clonotype: It may be a read error: a sequence one base away is much more abundant. The chain employs TRBV6-2 or TRBV6-3 and TRBJ2-5, with a tentative D call TRBD2 (5 bases). The CDR3 spans 11 residues. Germline CDR1 and CDR2: MNHEY and SVGEGT. The CDR3 sequence: CASTRAETKYF. CDR3 coding DNA: TGTGCCAGCACCAGAGCGGAGACCAAGTACTTC.

The chain joins TRBV29-1 to TRBJ2-1; D is unresolved. Germline loops: CDR1 SQVTM, CDR2 ANQGSEA. The CDR3 extends over 13 amino acids. Trimming pared 2 bases from V and 9 bases from J, leaving 14 bases between. The CDR3 region is CSVEYHSVPEQFF. The CDR3 DNA reads as TGCAGCGTTGAATACCATAGTGTTCCTGAGCAGTTCTTC.

In the case of this clonotype: Germline and junction disagree at one end, which may indicate a read error. The V and J genes are TRBV11-2 and TRBJ1-1, with 7 positions matching TRBD1. The CDR3 totals 16 residues. In germline, CDR1 is SGHAT, CDR2 FQNNGV. The CDR3 bases are TGTGCCAGCATTAAAGGGGCAGGGGGAATGAACACTGACGCTTTCTTT. Translating gives CASIKGAGGMNTDAFF.

The gene calls are TRBV5-4 and TRBJ2-5, with 7 bases matching TRBD1. Per the germline V gene, CDR1 is SGHNT and CDR2 is YYREEE (reference sequence). CDR3 size: 13 residues. With 5 bases clipped from V and 5 bases from J, the junction kept 6 bases outside the gene matches. The CDR3 nucleotides read TGTGCCAGCAGGTCCGGGACAGAGGAGACCCAGTACTTC. Residues: CASRSGTEETQYF.

The CDR3 sequence: CASSPRGITETQYF. The CDR3 bases are TGTGCCAGCAGCCCAAGAGGCATAACAGAGACCCAGTACTTC. This chain connects TRBV11-2 to TRBJ2-5; unclear D gene. V was cut by 5 bases and J by 4 bases, with 14 bases left in between. This CDR3 has 14 amino acids. Germline CDR1 is SGHAT and CDR2 is FQNNGV.

This chain links TRBV11-2 with TRBJ2-7, with D possibly matching TRBD1 (6 bases). The CDR3 totals 15 residues. CDR1 is SGHAT and CDR2 is FQNNGV in the germline V gene. V gave up 5 bases and J gave up 5 bases, with 19 bases separating them. This CDR3 is CASSQGTGRINEQYF. DNA of the CDR3: TGTGCCAGCAGCCAAGGTACAGGGAGAATCAACGAGCAGTACTTC.

Concerning this clonotype itself: A much more abundant neighbour one base away suggests this may be a read error. This rearrangement joins TRBV11-2 to TRBJ2-7; no clear D gene. The CDR3 has 13 residues. Germline CDR1 reads SGHAT; CDR2 reads FQNNGV. The DNA for the CDR3 is TGTGTCAGCAGCCCAGCGTCTGGTCGCGAGCAGTACTTC. It yields the protein CVSSPASGREQYF.

Concerning this clonotype: This may be a read error, as it is one base from a much larger clone. DNA of the CDR3: TGCGCCAGCAGCCAAGTAGCGGGGGTTAGCACAGATACGCGGTATTTT. Protein product: CASSQVAGVSTDTRYF. The V gene is TRBV4-1, the J gene TRBJ2-3; 9 bases line up with TRBD2. The germline CDR1 and CDR2 sequences are MGHRA and YSYEKL. The CDR3 is 16 residues long.

About this clonotype: The conserved closing phenylalanine or tryptophan is absent in this CDR3, likely reflecting a read error. The DNA is left out, because the CDR3 cannot be placed on it with certainty; the CDR3 is given as TCRdb lists it. The chain employs TRBV11-2 and TRBJ2-7; no check of the table's D call, TRBD2, against the DNA was made. 15 amino acids form the CDR3, both terminal residues included. In germline, CDR1 is SGHAT, CDR2 FQNNGV. The CDR3: CASSGGLAGVGEQQS.

This clonotype was detected many times. This sequence joins TRBV11-2 and TRBJ2-5; 8 bases fit TRBD2. This CDR3 has 14 amino acids. J was trimmed by 4 bases and V by 7 bases; bases with no gene match: 8. Germline CDR1 is SGHAT and CDR2 is FQNNGV. The CDR3 nucleotides read TGTGCCAGCACCGTTAGCGGGATAAGAGAGACCCAGTACTTC. Translation: CASTVSGIRETQYF.

The gene calls are TRBV28 and TRBJ1-2; tentatively, D is TRBD1 (6 bases). The CDR3 contains 15 residues. Germline-derived CDR1 and CDR2 are MDHEN and SYDVKM. The V end was cut by 10 bases, the J end by 4 bases, with 22 bases between. CDR3 protein: CATIETPGGGYGYTF. In DNA form, the CDR3 reads TGTGCCACTATTGAAACCCCGGGGGGCGGCTATGGCTACACCTTC.

As concerns this clonotype: This clone may be a read error of a much larger clone one base away. This chain uses TRBV4-1 with TRBJ2-3; D uncertain. Looked up from germline, CDR1 is MGHRA and CDR2 is YSYEKL. This CDR3 has 14 residues. CDR3 loop: CTSSQDRLSDTQYF. CDR3 bases: TGCACCAGCAGCCAAGATCGATTGTCGGATACGCAGTATTTT.

Worth noting for this clonotype: One base away lies a much larger clone, so this may be a sequencing read error. The chain couples TRBV5-4 to TRBJ2-5, with 7 bases aligning to TRBD1. The CDR3 covers 14 residues. The junction had 11 bases not matched to a gene; V was cut back by 9 bases and J by 3 bases. Germline CDR1 and CDR2: SGHNT and YYREEE (reference sequence). The CDR3, as DNA: TGTGCCACCTCTCTTATTGACAGGGAAGAGACCCAGTACTTC. Translation: CATSLIDREETQYF.

Points on this clonotype: One base away lies a much larger clone, so this may be a sequencing read error. This sequence joins TRBV6-2 or TRBV6-3 and TRBJ2-7; 15 bases fit TRBD2. The germline CDR1 and CDR2 sequences are MNHEY and SVGEGT. This CDR3 contains 17 residues. The CDR3 nucleotides read TGTGTCAGCAGGCCGGGACTAGCGGGAGGCTTTTCCTACGAGCAGTACTTC. It codes for CVSRPGLAGGFSYEQYF.

This clonotype was counted at least ten times. The chain employs TRBV11-2 and TRBJ2-1; 7 nucleotides align to TRBD2. The CDR3 has 16 residues. J lost 3 bases, V lost 5 bases, and 10 bases had no gene match. Germline-derived CDR1 and CDR2 are SGHAT and FQNNGV. The CDR3 DNA reads TGTGCCAGCAGCCCCCGTGGGAGGGAGATCTACAATGAGCAGTTCTTC. This codes for CASSPRGREIYNEQFF.

V usage is TRBV6-1 and J usage is TRBJ1-5; D may be TRBD1 (6 bases). The ends were cut back, 11 bases at V and 4 bases at J, with 24 bases in the middle. The CDR3 spans 16 residues. Germline loops: CDR1 MNHNS, CDR2 SASEGT. The CDR3 sequence: CAGTSHPQGKNQPQHF. CDR3 bases: TGTGCCGGCACAAGTCATCCACAGGGAAAAAATCAGCCCCAGCATTTT.

As to this clonotype: The junction and the germline gene differ at one end; a read error may be behind it. DNA of the CDR3: TGTGTCAGCAGTTCTCGGCAGCTTGAGGCATGGGACAGACAGCCCCAGCATTTT. As protein: CVSSSRQLEAWDRQPQHF. The chain joins TRBV11-2 to TRBJ1-5; 7 nucleotides match TRBD1. CDR3 length equals 18 residues. Germline values: CDR1 SGHAT, CDR2 FQNNGV. The full variable domain, its missing parts supplied by reference TRBV11-2 and TRBJ1-5, is EAGVAQSPRYKIIEKRQSVAFWCNPISGHATLYWYQQILGQGPKLLIQFQNNGVVDDSQLPKDRFSAERLKGVDSTLKIQPAKLEDSAVYLCVSSSRQLEAWDRQPQHFGDGTRLSIL.

This rearrangement joins TRBV9 to TRBJ2-5; 13 bases align to TRBD2. This CDR3 has 16 residues. Germline CDR1 is SGDLS and CDR2 is YYNGEE. Trimming took 4 bases from V and 4 from J; bases not matched to a gene: 7. This chain's CDR3 is CASSPGLAGELETQYF. The CDR3 nucleotides read TGTGCCAGCAGCCCAGGACTAGCGGGAGAACTAGAGACCCAGTACTTC.

In its sample, this clonotype was seen many times. The J gene is TRBJ2-1, the V gene TRBV29-1, with unresolved D. Between the trimmed V and J ends, which lost 1 base and 12 bases, there was a span of 13 bases. The CDR3 consists of 12 residues. Germline assignment: CDR1 SQVTM and CDR2 ANQGSEA. This CDR3 is CSVEGASAAQFF. In nucleotides, the CDR3 is TGCAGCGTTGAAGGTGCAAGTGCGGCGCAGTTCTTC.

This clonotype was detected ten times or more. V usage is TRBV12-3 or TRBV12-4 and J usage is TRBJ2-1; 7 positions agree with TRBD1. Losses at the gene ends were 6 bases for V and 0 bases for J; bases not matched to a gene: 2. This CDR3 contains 14 residues. The CDR3 DNA reads TGTGCCAGCAGAGGGACAGCCTCCTACAATGAGCAGTTCTTC. Amino acid sequence: CASRGTASYNEQFF.

A word on this clonotype: Mismatch with germline at one junction end may stem from a read error. J is TRBJ2-3 and V is TRBV11-2; weak D call: TRBD2 (6 bases). The CDR3 covers 19 residues. CDR1 and CDR2 from the germline V gene are SGHAT and FQNNGV. The CDR3 sequence is CAGSLDLMASVGRTDTQYF. DNA for the CDR3: TGTGCCGGCAGCTTAGATCTAATGGCTAGCGTGGGGAGGACAGATACGCAGTATTTT.